The 20 T cell receptor beta chains given below trace back to one sample, sequenced in a study of cytomegalovirus exposure and HLA in healthy donors. PCR primers comprised 60 Vbeta and 13 Jbeta primers. Method: immunoSEQ multiplex PCR; TCRdb's copy keeps in-frame clones and lacks some. The sample consists of 110,000 or so clones, approximately 75% of them appearing once. The sample consisted of PBMCs. The receptors here all came from a middle-aged man in good health and CMV-seropositive.

This clone was detected only a few times. The V call is TRBV5-1, the J call TRBJ2-7, with 9 bases that match TRBD1. There are 15 residues in the CDR3. V shed 2 bases, J shed 0 bases, and the junction held 3 bases outside the gene matches. Germline values: CDR1 SGHRS, CDR2 YFSETQ. CDR3 nucleotides: TGCGCCAGCAGCTTAACAGGGGGCTCCTCCTACGAGCAGTACTTC. The encoded protein is CASSLTGGSSYEQYF.

The chain recombines TRBV2 with TRBJ2-2; the match to TRBD1 covers 9 bases. V was clipped by 5 bases and J by 7 bases; unmatched bases: 2. Germline V gives CDR1 SNHLY, CDR2 FYNNEI. This CDR3 is built from 13 residues. CDR3 sequence reads: CASSTGGGGELFF. The CDR3 DNA is TGTGCCAGCAGTACAGGGGGCGGCGGGGAGCTGTTTTTT. The variable domain in full, with the rest retrieved from reference TRBV2 and TRBJ2-2, is EPEVTQTPSHQVTQMGQEVILRCVPISNHLYFYWYRQILGQKVEFLVSFYNNEISEKSEIFDDQFSVERPDGSNFTLKIRSTKLEDSAMYFCASSTGGGGELFFGEGSRLTVL.

V and J are TRBV6-5 and TRBJ1-2; 8 nucleotides match TRBD1. V shed 1 base, J shed 6 bases, and the junction held 10 bases outside the gene matches. The length of the CDR3 is 16 residues. Germline loops: CDR1 MNHEY, CDR2 SVGAGI. Written as DNA, the CDR3 is TGTGCCAGCAGTTACTTAGCACAGGGGGGTTTGGATGGCTACACCTTC. This sequence encodes CASSYLAQGGLDGYTF.

The rearrangement links TRBV6-6 to TRBJ2-5; 7 bases are shared with TRBD1. CDR3 length: 15 residues. V trimming: 5 bases; J trimming: 2 bases; junction bases outside the gene matches: 8. Germline loops: CDR1 MNHNY, CDR2 SVGAGI (reference sequence). The CDR3 nucleotides are TGTGCCAGCAGTCGCCCACGACAGGGACAAGAGACCCAGTACTTC. Its translation is CASSRPRQGQETQYF.

The V and J genes are TRBV28 and TRBJ1-1, with D perhaps matching TRBD1 (5 bases). The ends were cut back, 6 bases at V and 0 bases at J, with 14 bases in the middle. Germline assignment: CDR1 MDHEN and CDR2 SYDVKM. The CDR3 has 15 amino acids. The DNA of the CDR3 is TGTGCCAGCAGAGTTGCGGGGGGGGTGAACACTGAAGCTTTCTTT. This codes for CASRVAGGVNTEAFF.

The chain carries TRBV27 and TRBJ2-7; the match to TRBD1 covers 9 bases. CDR1 is MNHEY, CDR2 SMNVEV, per germline (reference sequence). V lost 8 bases, J lost 3 bases, and 5 bases stayed unmatched. The CDR3 totals 13 residues. CDR3 protein: CASGGGQGYEQYF. The CDR3 DNA reads as TGTGCCAGCGGCGGGGGACAGGGCTACGAGCAGTACTTC.

The J gene is TRBJ2-5, the V gene TRBV5-5, with D perhaps matching TRBD2 (5 bases). Germline values: CDR1 SGHKS, CDR2 YYEKEE (reference sequence). V lost 4 bases and J lost 4, with 20 bases in between. CDR3 length: 16 residues. The CDR3 bases are TGTGCCAGCAGCATTTGGACCAGAGGGTCAGCAGAGACCCAGTACTTC. Encoded protein: CASSIWTRGSAETQYF.

For the CDR3, the DNA is TGTGCCAGCAGCTCTCAGGTGAACACTGAAGCTTTCTTT. Translated, it gives CASSSQVNTEAFF. The chain joins TRBV5-4 to TRBJ1-1, with D uncertain. Trimming left V 3 bases short and J 0 bases short, with 6 bases between. CDR3 length equals 13 residues. Per the germline V gene, CDR1 is SGHNT and CDR2 is YYREEE (reference sequence).

This rearrangement joins TRBV18 to TRBJ1-5; no definite D call. Trimming took 5 bases from V and 9 from J, leaving 11 bases between them. CDR1 is KGHSH and CDR2 is LQKENI in the germline V gene. There are 12 residues in the CDR3. The DNA of the CDR3 is TGTGCCAGCTCATCTGACGAGGGGCCCCAGCATTTT. Protein: CASSSDEGPQHF.

The chain's CDR3 is CASSSPGLAGETQYF. In nucleotides, the CDR3 is TGTGCCAGCAGTTCACCGGGACTAGCGGGAGAGACCCAGTACTTC. The V gene is TRBV6-6, the J gene TRBJ2-5; 12 nucleotides match TRBD2. There are 15 residues in the CDR3. The J segment lost 4 bases and the V segment lost 4 bases, leaving 4 bases of the junction unmatched. The germline CDR1 and CDR2 sequences are MNHNY and SVGAGI (reference sequence).

The chain uses TRBV30 and TRBJ1-6; 7 bases agree with TRBD1. Germline V gives CDR1 GTSNPN, CDR2 SVGIG (reference sequence). The CDR3 has 13 residues. The V gene end was trimmed by 2 bases and the J gene end by 9 bases; junction bases not matched to a gene: 4. In nucleotides, the CDR3 is TGTGCCTGGAGTATTCAGGGGGGTTCACCCCTCCACTTT. Residues: CAWSIQGGSPLHF.

The chain combines TRBV23-1 with TRBJ2-6, with D possibly matching TRBD2 (6 bases). TRBV23-1 is assigned to the ORF class and has an uncertain function. The V and J ends lost 6 bases and 2 bases respectively, with 23 bases between them. The CDR3 spans 19 residues. CDR3 coding DNA: TGCGCCAGCAGACATTCGAGTATGCGGGAAACTACTGGGGCCAACGTCCTGACTTTC. Protein: CASRHSSMRETTGANVLTF.

The rearrangement links TRBV1 to TRBJ2-7; the table names TRBD2, a call not compared with the DNA. TRBV1 is reported as a pseudogene. The CDR3 length is 15 residues. The CDR3 sequence: CTSSPTSVNSYEQYF. For the CDR3, the DNA is TGCACCAGCAGCCCTACTAGCGTAAACTCCTACGAGCAGTACTTC.

This clone was picked up one time. The J gene is TRBJ2-1, the V gene TRBV28; 9 bases match TRBD2. The CDR3 totals 15 residues. Germline V gene sequence: CDR1 MDHEN, CDR2 SYDVKM. J was trimmed by 8 bases and V by 11 bases; bases with no gene match: 16. The CDR3 protein is CAGGSGGSVLDEQFF. CDR3 nucleotides: TGTGCCGGGGGTAGCGGGGGTTCTGTGTTGGATGAGCAGTTCTTC.

The chain joins TRBV7-9 to TRBJ2-4; a possible D gene is TRBD1 (6 bases). V shed 2 bases and J shed 3 bases, with 11 bases lying between them. Germline CDR1 is SEHNR and CDR2 is FQNEAQ (reference sequence). CDR3 length: 15 amino acids. Written as DNA, the CDR3 is TGTGCCAGCAGCTTACTGGGGGCTGGCAAAAACATTCAGTACTTC. This sequence encodes CASSLLGAGKNIQYF.

This chain joins TRBV10-3 and TRBJ1-2; 8 bases match TRBD1. V dropped 10 bases and J dropped 4; count of bases not matched to a gene: 11. The CDR3 spans 14 residues. Germline V gene lookup returns CDR1 ENHRY and CDR2 SYGVKD. CDR3 nucleotide sequence: TGTGCCACTCCAAGCGGACAGGGTGGCTATGGCTACACCTTC. It is translated as CATPSGQGGYGYTF.

V usage is TRBV19 and J usage is TRBJ2-5; D is undetermined. Trimming shortened V by 4 bases and J by 5 bases, and 14 bases separated the two germline ends. Germline lookup yields CDR1 LNHDA and CDR2 SQIVND (reference sequence). The CDR3 is made up of 14 amino acids. The CDR3 DNA sequence: TGTGCCAGTAGTAATTTGAGAAGCCGGGAGACCCAGTACTTC. It is translated as CASSNLRSRETQYF.

The chain is built from TRBV29-1 and TRBJ1-1; 8 nucleotides align to TRBD1. The CDR3 is made up of 16 amino acids. With 7 bases clipped from V and 0 bases from J, the junction kept 13 bases outside the gene matches. CDR1 and CDR2 (germline): SQVTM, ANQGSEA. The CDR3 here is CSAKDRGPQMNTEAFF. CDR3 DNA sequence: TGCAGCGCTAAAGACAGGGGCCCTCAGATGAACACTGAAGCTTTCTTT.

CDR3 DNA: TGCGCCAGCAGCCAAGGTCGGACAGCCATGGCCGGGGAGCTGTTTTTT. As protein: CASSQGRTAMAGELFF. The V call is TRBV4-1, the J call TRBJ2-2, with TRBD1 as a possible D gene (6 bases). The CDR3 is 16 residues long. CDR1 and CDR2 from the germline V gene are MGHRA and YSYEKL. Trimming removed 1 base at V and 6 bases at J, with 15 bases between.

The chain joins TRBV7-2 to TRBJ1-2; TRBD1 agrees at 9 bases. This CDR3 has 15 residues. Looked up from germline, CDR1 is SGHTA and CDR2 is FQGNSA. The trim removed 5 bases at V and 4 bases at J, leaving 8 bases unmatched. CDR3 region: CASSTQGDRAYGYTF. As DNA, the CDR3 is TGTGCCAGCAGCACCCAAGGGGACAGGGCCTATGGCTACACCTTC.